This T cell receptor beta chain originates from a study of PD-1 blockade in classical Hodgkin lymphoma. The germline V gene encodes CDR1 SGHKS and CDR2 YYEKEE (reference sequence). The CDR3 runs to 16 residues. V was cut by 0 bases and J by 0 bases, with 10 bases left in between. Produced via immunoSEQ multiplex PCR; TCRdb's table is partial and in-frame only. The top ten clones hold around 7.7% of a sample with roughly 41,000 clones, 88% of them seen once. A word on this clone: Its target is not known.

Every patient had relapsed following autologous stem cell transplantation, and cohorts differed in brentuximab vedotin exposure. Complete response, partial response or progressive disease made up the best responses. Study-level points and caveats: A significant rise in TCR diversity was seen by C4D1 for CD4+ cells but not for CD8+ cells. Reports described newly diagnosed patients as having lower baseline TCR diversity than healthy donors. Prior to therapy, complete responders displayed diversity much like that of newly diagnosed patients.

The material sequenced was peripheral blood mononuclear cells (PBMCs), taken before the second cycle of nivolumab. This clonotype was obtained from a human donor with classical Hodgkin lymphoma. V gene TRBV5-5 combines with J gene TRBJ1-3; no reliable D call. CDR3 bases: TGTGCCAGCAGCTTGGACAGATTTGACTCTGGAAACACCATATATTTT. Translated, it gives CASSLDRFDSGNTIYF.